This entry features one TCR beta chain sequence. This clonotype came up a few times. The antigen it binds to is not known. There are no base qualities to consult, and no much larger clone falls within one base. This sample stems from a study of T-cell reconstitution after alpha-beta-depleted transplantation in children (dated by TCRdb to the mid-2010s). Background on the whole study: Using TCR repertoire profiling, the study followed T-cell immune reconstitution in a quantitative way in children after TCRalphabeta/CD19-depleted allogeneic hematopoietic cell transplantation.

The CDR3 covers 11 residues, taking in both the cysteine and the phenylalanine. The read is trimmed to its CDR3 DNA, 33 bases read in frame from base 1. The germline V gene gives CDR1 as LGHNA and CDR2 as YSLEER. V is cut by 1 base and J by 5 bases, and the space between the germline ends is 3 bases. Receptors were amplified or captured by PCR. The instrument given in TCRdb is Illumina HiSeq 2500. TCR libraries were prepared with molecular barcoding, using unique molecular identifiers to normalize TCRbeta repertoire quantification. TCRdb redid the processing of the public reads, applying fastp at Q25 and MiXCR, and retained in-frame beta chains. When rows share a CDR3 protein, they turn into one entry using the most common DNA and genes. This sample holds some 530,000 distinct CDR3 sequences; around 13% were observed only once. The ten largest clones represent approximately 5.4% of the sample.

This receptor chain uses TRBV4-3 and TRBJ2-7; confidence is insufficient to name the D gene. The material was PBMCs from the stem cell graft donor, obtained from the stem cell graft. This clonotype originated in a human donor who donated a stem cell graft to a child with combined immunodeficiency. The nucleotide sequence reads TGCGCCAGCAGCCAAGTTAACGAGCAGTACTTC. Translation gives CASSQVNEQYF.